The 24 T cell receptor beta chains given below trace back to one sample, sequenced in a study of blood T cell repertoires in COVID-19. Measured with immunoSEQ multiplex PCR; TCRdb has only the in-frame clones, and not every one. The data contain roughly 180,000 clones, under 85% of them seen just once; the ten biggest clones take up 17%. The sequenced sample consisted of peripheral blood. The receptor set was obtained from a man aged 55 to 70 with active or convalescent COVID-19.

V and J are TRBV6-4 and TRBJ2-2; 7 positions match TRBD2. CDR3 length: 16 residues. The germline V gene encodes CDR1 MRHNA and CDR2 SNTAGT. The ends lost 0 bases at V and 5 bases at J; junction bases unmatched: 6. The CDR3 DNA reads TGTGCCAGCAGTGACTCTCCGCAGGGACTAACCGGGGAGCTGTTTTTT. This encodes CASSDSPQGLTGELFF.

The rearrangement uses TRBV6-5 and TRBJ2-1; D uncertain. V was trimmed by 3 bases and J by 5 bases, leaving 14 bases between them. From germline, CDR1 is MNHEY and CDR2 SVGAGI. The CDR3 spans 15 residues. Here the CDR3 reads CASSYTLAANNEQFF. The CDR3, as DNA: TGTGCCAGCAGTTATACCTTAGCAGCGAACAATGAGCAGTTCTTC.

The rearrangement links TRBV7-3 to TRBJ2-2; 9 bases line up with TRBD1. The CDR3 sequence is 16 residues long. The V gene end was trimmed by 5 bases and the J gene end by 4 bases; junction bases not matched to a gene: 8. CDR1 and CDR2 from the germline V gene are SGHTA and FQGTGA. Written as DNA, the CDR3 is TGTGCCAGCAGCCACGGACAGGGGATTGGCACCGGGGAGCTGTTTTTT. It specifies CASSHGQGIGTGELFF.

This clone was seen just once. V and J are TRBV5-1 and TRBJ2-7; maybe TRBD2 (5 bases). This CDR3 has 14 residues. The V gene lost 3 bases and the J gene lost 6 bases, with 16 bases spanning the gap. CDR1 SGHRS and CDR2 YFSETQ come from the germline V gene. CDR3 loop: CASSSKNGAGEQYF. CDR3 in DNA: TGCGCCAGCAGCTCTAAAAACGGTGCGGGCGAGCAGTACTTC.

The CDR3 region has the DNA TGTGCCAGCAGCGCGACAGGGTCGTCAAAACTGTTTTTT. Translating gives CASSATGSSKLFF. This chain links TRBV6-5 with TRBJ1-4, with 7 bases matching TRBD1. J gave up 10 bases and V 6 bases, and 8 bases lay outside the gene matches. The germline CDR1 and CDR2 sequences are MNHEY and SVGAGI. The CDR3 has 13 residues.

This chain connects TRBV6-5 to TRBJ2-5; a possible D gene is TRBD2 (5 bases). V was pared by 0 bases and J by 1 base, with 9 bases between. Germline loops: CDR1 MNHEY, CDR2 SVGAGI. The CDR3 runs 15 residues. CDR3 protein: CASSYSKRGQETQYF. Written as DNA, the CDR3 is TGTGCCAGCAGTTACTCGAAACGGGGCCAAGAGACCCAGTACTTC.

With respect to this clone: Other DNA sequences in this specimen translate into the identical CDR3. The CDR3 DNA sequence: TGTGCCAGCAGCGCGGGGACAGGGGGTGTCTACGAGCAGTACTTC. Encoded protein: CASSAGTGGVYEQYF. The rearrangement links TRBV9 to TRBJ2-7; 11 bases fit TRBD1. J lost 3 bases, V lost 3 bases, and 5 bases had no gene match. Germline V gives CDR1 SGDLS, CDR2 YYNGEE. This CDR3 spans 15 amino acids.

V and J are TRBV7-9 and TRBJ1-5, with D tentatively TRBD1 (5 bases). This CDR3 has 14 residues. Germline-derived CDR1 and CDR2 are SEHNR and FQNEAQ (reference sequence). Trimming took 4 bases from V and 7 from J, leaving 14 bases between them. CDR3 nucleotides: TGTGCCAGCAGCTCCGATCAGGGATGGCAGCCCCAGCATTTT. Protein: CASSSDQGWQPQHF.

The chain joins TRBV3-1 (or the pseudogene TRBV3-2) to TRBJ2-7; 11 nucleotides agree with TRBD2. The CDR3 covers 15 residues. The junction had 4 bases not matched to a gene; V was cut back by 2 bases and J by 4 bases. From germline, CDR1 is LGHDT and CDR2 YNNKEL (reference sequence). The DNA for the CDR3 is TGTGCCAGCAGCCAATATAGCGGGAGGGGATACGAGCAGTACTTC. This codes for CASSQYSGRGYEQYF.

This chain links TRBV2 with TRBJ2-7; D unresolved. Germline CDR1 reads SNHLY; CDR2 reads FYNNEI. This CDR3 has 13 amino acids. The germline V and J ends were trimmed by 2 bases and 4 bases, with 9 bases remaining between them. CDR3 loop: CASSESRSYEQYF. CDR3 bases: TGTGCCAGCAGTGAATCCCGTAGTTACGAGCAGTACTTC.

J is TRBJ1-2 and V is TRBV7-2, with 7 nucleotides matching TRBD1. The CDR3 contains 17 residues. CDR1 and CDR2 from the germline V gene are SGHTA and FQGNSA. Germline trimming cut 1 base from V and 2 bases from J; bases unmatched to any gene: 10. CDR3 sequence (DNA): TGTGCCAGCAGCTTAGAAGCAGGGGGATCGTACAACTATGGCTACACCTTC. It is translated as CASSLEAGGSYNYGYTF.

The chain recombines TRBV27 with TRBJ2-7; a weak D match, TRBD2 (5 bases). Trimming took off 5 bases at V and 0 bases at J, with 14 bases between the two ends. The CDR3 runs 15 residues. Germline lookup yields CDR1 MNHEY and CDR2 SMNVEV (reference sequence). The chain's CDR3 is CASSPSKAASYEQYF. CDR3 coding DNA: TGTGCCAGCAGTCCCTCAAAAGCGGCCTCCTACGAGCAGTACTTC.

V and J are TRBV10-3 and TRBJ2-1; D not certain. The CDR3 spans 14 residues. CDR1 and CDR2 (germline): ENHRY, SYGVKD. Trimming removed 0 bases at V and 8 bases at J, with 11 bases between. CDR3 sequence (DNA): TGTGCCATCAGTGAGTCGGCCCGCGGCGATGAGCAGTTCTTC. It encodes CAISESARGDEQFF.

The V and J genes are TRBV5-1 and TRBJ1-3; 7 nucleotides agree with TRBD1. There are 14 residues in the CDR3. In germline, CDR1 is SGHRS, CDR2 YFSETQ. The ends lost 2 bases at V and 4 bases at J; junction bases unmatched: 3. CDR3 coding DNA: TGCGCCAGCAGCTTACAGGGGAACGGAAACACCATATATTTT. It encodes CASSLQGNGNTIYF.

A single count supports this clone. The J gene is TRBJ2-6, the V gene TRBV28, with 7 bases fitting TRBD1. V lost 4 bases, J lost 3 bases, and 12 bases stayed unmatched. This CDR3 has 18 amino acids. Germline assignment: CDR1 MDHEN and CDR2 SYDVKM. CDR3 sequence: CASSYFPTGFDGANVLTF. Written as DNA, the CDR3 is TGTGCCAGCAGTTATTTCCCGACAGGGTTTGATGGGGCCAACGTCCTGACTTTC.

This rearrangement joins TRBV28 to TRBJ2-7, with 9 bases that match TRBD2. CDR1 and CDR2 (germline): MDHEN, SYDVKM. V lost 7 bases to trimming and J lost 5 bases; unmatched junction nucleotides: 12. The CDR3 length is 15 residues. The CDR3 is CASTSLLAGQDEQYF. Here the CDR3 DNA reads TGTGCCAGCACCTCCCTTCTAGCGGGACAAGACGAGCAGTACTTC.

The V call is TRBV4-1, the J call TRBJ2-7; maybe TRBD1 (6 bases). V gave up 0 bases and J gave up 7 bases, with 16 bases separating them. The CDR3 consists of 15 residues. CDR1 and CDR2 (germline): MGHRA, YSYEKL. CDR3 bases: TGCGCCAGCAGCCAAGATAGCCAGGGGCAGGGTGAGCAGTACTTC. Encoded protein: CASSQDSQGQGEQYF.

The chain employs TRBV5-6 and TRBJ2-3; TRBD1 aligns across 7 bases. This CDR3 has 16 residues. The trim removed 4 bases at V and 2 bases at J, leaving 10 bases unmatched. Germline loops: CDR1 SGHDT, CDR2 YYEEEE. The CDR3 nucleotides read TGTGCCAGCAGCCCAGACAGGGTGCGGAACACAGATACGCAGTATTTT. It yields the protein CASSPDRVRNTDTQYF.

The chain's CDR3 is CASSLGGGRGYNEQFF. The CDR3 nucleotides are TGCGCCAGCAGCTTGGGAGGCGGGAGGGGCTACAATGAGCAGTTCTTC. The chain has TRBV5-1 and TRBJ2-1; the match to TRBD2 covers 9 bases. Per germline, CDR1 SGHRS and CDR2 YFSETQ. J lost 3 bases, V lost 0 bases, and 4 bases had no gene match. This CDR3 contains 16 residues.

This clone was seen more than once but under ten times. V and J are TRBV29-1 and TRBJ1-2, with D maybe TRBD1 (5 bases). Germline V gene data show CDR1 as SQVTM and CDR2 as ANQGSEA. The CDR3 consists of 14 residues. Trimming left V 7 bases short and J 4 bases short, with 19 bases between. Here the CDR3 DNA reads TGCAGCGCGTATATCGTGGGGGGAGGCTATGGCTACACCTTC. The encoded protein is CSAYIVGGGYGYTF.

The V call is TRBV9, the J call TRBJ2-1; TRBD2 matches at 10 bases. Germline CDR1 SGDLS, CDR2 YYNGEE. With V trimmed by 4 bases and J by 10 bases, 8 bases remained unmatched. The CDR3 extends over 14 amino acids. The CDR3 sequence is CASSYDLAGAEQFF. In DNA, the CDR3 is TGTGCCAGCAGCTATGATCTAGCGGGAGCCGAGCAGTTCTTC. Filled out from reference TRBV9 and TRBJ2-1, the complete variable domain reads DSGVTQTPKHLITATGQRVTLRCSPRSGDLSVYWYQQSLDQGLQFLIQYYNGEERAKGNILERFSAQQFPDLHSELNLSSLELGDSALYFCASSYDLAGAEQFFGPGTRLTVL.

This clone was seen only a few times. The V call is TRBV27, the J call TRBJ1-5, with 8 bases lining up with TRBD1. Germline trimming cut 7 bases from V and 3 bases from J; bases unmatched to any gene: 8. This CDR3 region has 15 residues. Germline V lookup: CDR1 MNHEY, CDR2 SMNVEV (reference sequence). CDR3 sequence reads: CASKQGEFSNQPQHF. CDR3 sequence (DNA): TGTGCCAGCAAACAGGGGGAATTCTCCAATCAGCCCCAGCATTTT.

The CDR3 DNA reads TGTGCCAGCAGCCAGTCCGGGACTAACAACGAGCAGTACTTC. This translates into CASSQSGTNNEQYF. The chain links TRBV4-2 to TRBJ2-7; 7 bases are a match to TRBD2. Germline V CDR1 and CDR2: LGHNA, YNFKEQ. This CDR3 spans 14 amino acids. Trimming took 3 bases from V and 5 from J; bases not matched to a gene: 7.

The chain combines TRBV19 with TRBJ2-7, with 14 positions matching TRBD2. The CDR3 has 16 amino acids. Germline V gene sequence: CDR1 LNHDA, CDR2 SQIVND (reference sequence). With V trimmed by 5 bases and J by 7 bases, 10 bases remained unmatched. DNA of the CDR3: TGTGCCAGTAGTGCCGAGGGACTAGCGGGAGTTGGGGAGCAGTACTTC. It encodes CASSAEGLAGVGEQYF.